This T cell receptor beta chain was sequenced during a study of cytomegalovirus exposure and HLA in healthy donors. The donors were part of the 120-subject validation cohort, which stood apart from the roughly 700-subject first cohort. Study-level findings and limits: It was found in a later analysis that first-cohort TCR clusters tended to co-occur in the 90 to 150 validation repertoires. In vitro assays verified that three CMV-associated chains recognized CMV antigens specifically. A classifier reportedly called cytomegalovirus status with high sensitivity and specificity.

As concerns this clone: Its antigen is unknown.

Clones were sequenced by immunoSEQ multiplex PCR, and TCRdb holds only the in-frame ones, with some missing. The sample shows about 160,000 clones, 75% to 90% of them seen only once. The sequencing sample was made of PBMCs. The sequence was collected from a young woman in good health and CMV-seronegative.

CDR3 coding DNA: TGTGCCAGCAGCCAAGAATCCTATCAAGAGACCCAGTACTTC. Its protein product is CASSQESYQETQYF. This sequence joins TRBV4-2 and TRBJ2-5, with D uncertain. Germline V CDR1 and CDR2: LGHNA, YNFKEQ. The CDR3 sequence is 14 residues long. The V end lost 0 bases, the J end lost 2 bases, and 7 bases lay between the germline ends.